Described below is a single T cell receptor (beta chain) sequence and its context. This sample is part of a study of blood T cell repertoires in COVID-19. Study-level information: Sites across the United States, Italy and Spain contributed samples from acute and convalescent COVID-19. T cells, B-cell-depleted T cells, or PBMCs supplied cDNA or gDNA.

The germline CDR1 and CDR2 sequences are SGHTA and FQGNSA. Trimming took 5 bases from V and 3 from J; bases not matched to a gene: 11. The length of the CDR3 is 17 residues. Original analysis: Nucleated cell counts were estimated from reference gene primer amplification. Method: immunoSEQ multiplex PCR; TCRdb's copy keeps in-frame clones and lacks some. From that table come the V and J calls and clone size; the DNA was used to work out D and trimming. Of about 51,000 clones in the sample, about 88% are singletons; the top ten hold around 1.4%. The specimen sequenced was peripheral blood. This clonotype was obtained from a man aged 60-69 years with acute or convalescent COVID-19. This chain connects TRBV7-2 to TRBJ1-3; 9 nucleotides agree with TRBD1. This CDR3 is CASSQKQGAIYGNTIYF. The CDR3 DNA is TGTGCCAGCAGCCAGAAACAGGGGGCTATTTATGGAAACACCATATATTTT.